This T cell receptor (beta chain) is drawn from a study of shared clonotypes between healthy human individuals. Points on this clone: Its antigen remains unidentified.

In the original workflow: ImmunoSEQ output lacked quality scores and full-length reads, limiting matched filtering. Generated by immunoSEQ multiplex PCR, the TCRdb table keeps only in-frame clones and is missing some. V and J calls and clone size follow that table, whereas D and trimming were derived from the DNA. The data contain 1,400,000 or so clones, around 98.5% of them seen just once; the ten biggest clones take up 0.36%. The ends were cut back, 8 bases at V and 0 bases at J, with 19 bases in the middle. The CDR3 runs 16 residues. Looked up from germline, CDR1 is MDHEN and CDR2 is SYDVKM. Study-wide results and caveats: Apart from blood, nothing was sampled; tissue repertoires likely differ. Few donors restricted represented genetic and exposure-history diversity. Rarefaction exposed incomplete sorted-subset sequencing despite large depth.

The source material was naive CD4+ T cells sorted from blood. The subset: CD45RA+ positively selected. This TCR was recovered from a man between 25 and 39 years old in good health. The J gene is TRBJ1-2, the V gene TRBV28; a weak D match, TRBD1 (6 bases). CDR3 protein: CASGRAGEIANYGYTF. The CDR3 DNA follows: TGTGCCAGCGGGCGGGCAGGGGAAATTGCTAACTATGGCTACACCTTC.